Below are 31 T cell receptor beta chains sequenced from a single sample in a study of response to subunit inactivated influenza vaccine. Each CDR3 protein gets one entry after TCRdb re-called the RT-PCR reads with MiXCR. The sample contains 500,000 to 700,000 distinct CDR3 sequences, approximately 20% of which appear only once. The sample was also reused in another study, on T cells expressing NK-cell markers. That investigation notes: The authors made TCR beta cDNA libraries by 5'RACE template switching. This switching added a universal primer site and UMIs.

This specimen was CD4+ T cells sorted from PBMCs, taken 11 to 12 days after vaccination. The origin of the receptors is a man aged 45-65 years who received an inactivated influenza vaccine.

The table lists this clonotype with a few counts. This rearrangement joins TRBV29-1 to TRBJ2-3; D not certain. Germline V CDR1 and CDR2: SQVTM, ANQGSEA. V gave up 4 bases and J gave up 0 bases, with 11 bases separating them. CDR3 length equals 14 residues. The CDR3 loop reads CSVGITASTDTQYF. The DNA of the CDR3 is TGCAGCGTTGGAATTACCGCTAGCACAGATACGCAGTATTTT.

The chain carries TRBV12-3 or TRBV12-4 and TRBJ1-2; TRBD1 agrees at 7 bases. The CDR3 sequence is 14 residues long. J was trimmed by 4 bases and V by 5 bases; bases with no gene match: 7. CDR3: CASSPYRGGYGYTF. The CDR3 region has the DNA TGTGCCAGCAGTCCTTACAGGGGTGGCTATGGCTACACCTTC.

The gene calls are TRBV5-1 and TRBJ2-1, with D perhaps TRBD2 (5 bases). The CDR3 spans 17 residues. Trimming left V 0 bases short and J 1 base short, with 14 bases between. The V gene's germline CDR1 is SGHRS and CDR2 YFSETQ. The CDR3 reads CASSLAKGAESYNEQFF. The CDR3 DNA follows: TGCGCCAGCAGCTTGGCCAAGGGAGCGGAGTCCTACAATGAGCAGTTCTTC.

The chain uses TRBV7-2 and TRBJ2-7, with 7 bases matching TRBD1. Germline lookup yields CDR1 SGHTA and CDR2 FQGNSA. This CDR3 comprises 14 residues. V gave up 5 bases and J gave up 7 bases; unmatched junction bases: 11. Here the CDR3 reads CASSATGFSREQYF. The DNA for the CDR3 is TGTGCCAGCAGCGCGACAGGGTTCAGTCGGGAGCAGTACTTC. Full variable domain (missing parts from reference TRBV7-2 and TRBJ2-7): GAGVSQSPSNKVTEKGKDVELRCDPISGHTALYWYRQSLGQGLEFLIYFQGNSAPDKSGLPSDRFSAERTGGSVSTLTIQRTQQEDSAVYLCASSATGFSREQYFGPGTRLTVT.

Details on this clonotype: Just one base apart from a much larger clone, this may be a read error. CDR3 bases: TGCAGCGTTCTTTCGGGGACACCCACCGGGGAGCTGGTTTTT. Amino acids: CSVLSGTPTGELVF. The chain has TRBV29-1 and TRBJ2-2, with D perhaps matching TRBD1 (6 bases). Germline V gene lookup returns CDR1 SQVTM and CDR2 ANQGSEA. The CDR3 covers 14 residues.

This chain connects TRBV7-3 to TRBJ2-2; 10 nucleotides agree with TRBD1. Germline V gives CDR1 SGHTA, CDR2 FQGTGA. The V and J ends lost 7 bases and 6 bases, in that order; junction bases with no gene match: 5. The CDR3 has 14 residues. The CDR3 here is CASKRQGAAGELFF. CDR3 DNA sequence: TGTGCCAGCAAGAGACAGGGGGCTGCCGGGGAGCTGTTTTTT.

This clonotype appeared a few times. This sequence joins TRBV12-3 or TRBV12-4 and TRBJ2-7; D possibly matches TRBD1 or TRBD2 (6 bases each). The V gene lost 3 bases and the J gene lost 3 bases, with 12 bases spanning the gap. The CDR3 has 14 residues. CDR3 bases: TGTGCCAGCAGTTTTAGGGGGGAAGGCTACGAGCAGTACTTC. Translated, it gives CASSFRGEGYEQYF.

This clonotype was counted only a few times. The chain combines TRBV6-5 with TRBJ2-5, with 7 bases that match TRBD1. Germline V gives CDR1 MNHEY, CDR2 SVGAGI. CDR3 length: 15 amino acids. V lost 4 bases to trimming and J lost 5 bases; unmatched junction nucleotides: 10. The CDR3 DNA follows: TGTGCCAGCAGTTTTCAGGGGGTATGGCGGGAGACCCAGTACTTC. Translated: CASSFQGVWRETQYF.

The chain employs TRBV7-2 and TRBJ2-2, with D uncertain. The CDR3 extends over 15 amino acids. The germline V and J ends were trimmed by 4 bases and 4 bases, with 13 bases remaining between them. Germline loops: CDR1 SGHTA, CDR2 FQGNSA. As DNA, the CDR3 is TGTGCCAGCAGCTCTGGACGAACTCTCACCGGGGAGCTGTTTTTT. Protein sequence: CASSSGRTLTGELFF. Variable domain in full (rest from reference TRBV7-2 and TRBJ2-2): GAGVSQSPSNKVTEKGKDVELRCDPISGHTALYWYRQSLGQGLEFLIYFQGNSAPDKSGLPSDRFSAERTGGSVSTLTIQRTQQEDSAVYLCASSSGRTLTGELFFGEGSRLTVL.

This chain links TRBV7-9 with TRBJ1-4; 7 nucleotides match TRBD1. CDR1 and CDR2 (germline): SEHNR, FQNEAQ (reference sequence). CDR3 length: 17 amino acids. The junction had 14 bases not matched to a gene; V was cut back by 4 bases and J by 6 bases. The CDR3 sequence is CASSSPRDRTVYEKLFF. For the CDR3, the DNA is TGTGCCAGCAGCTCCCCGAGGGACAGAACAGTCTATGAAAAACTGTTTTTT.

This clonotype came up a few times. The chain recombines TRBV7-9 with TRBJ1-3, with no clear D. The CDR3 runs to 14 residues. The ends were cut back, 5 bases at V and 0 bases at J, with 8 bases in the middle. Germline loops: CDR1 SEHNR, CDR2 FQNEAQ (reference sequence). CDR3 protein: CASSTERSGNTIYF. Written as DNA, the CDR3 is TGTGCCAGCAGCACAGAACGCTCTGGAAACACCATATATTTT.

This clonotype was seen a few times. This chain links TRBV4-2 with TRBJ1-1, with a possible D match to TRBD1 (6 bases). The CDR3 extends over 13 amino acids. V dropped 2 bases and J dropped 4 bases, with 8 bases sitting between them. CDR1 is LGHNA and CDR2 is YNFKEQ in the germline V gene. CDR3 nucleotide sequence: TGTGCCAGCAGCCAAAGGGGGGGCACTGAAGCTTTCTTT. Amino acid sequence: CASSQRGGTEAFF.

The gene calls are TRBV16 and TRBJ2-7; 9 bases are shared with TRBD1. The V gene end was trimmed by 4 bases and the J gene end by 3 bases; junction bases not matched to a gene: 13. The CDR3 is made up of 17 amino acids. Per the germline V gene, CDR1 is KGHSY and CDR2 is FQNENV. In nucleotides, the CDR3 is TGTGCCAGCAGCCTAACCCTCGGGACAGGGAGTTACTACGAGCAGTACTTC. Protein product: CASSLTLGTGSYYEQYF.

Only one count was recorded for this clonotype. The rearrangement joins TRBV5-1 to TRBJ2-1; 11 positions match TRBD2. The CDR3 consists of 15 residues. Germline V gene data show CDR1 as SGHRS and CDR2 as YFSETQ. The V gene end was trimmed by 6 bases and the J gene end by 4 bases; junction bases not matched to a gene: 6. The chain's CDR3 is CASTVAGGVYNEQFF. The CDR3 DNA reads as TGCGCCAGCACAGTAGCGGGGGGGGTTTACAATGAGCAGTTCTTC.

V is TRBV10-1 and J is TRBJ2-3; 7 nucleotides line up with TRBD1. J was trimmed by 3 bases and V by 0 bases; bases with no gene match: 3. This CDR3 is built from 15 residues. CDR1 is WNHNN, CDR2 SYGVQD, per germline (reference sequence). The DNA for the CDR3 is TGCGCCAGCAGTGAGTCGGGACAGAGGACAGATACGCAGTATTTT. It specifies CASSESGQRTDTQYF.

This chain's CDR3 is CASTRDISTDTQYF. The CDR3 DNA reads as TGTGCCAGCACGAGGGATATCAGCACAGATACGCAGTATTTT. The chain uses TRBV7-2 and TRBJ2-3; D possibly corresponds to TRBD2 (5 bases). V dropped 7 bases and J dropped 0 bases, with 11 bases sitting between them. The germline V gene encodes CDR1 SGHTA and CDR2 FQGNSA. The CDR3 runs to 14 residues.

CDR3 nucleotide sequence: TGTGCCAGCAGCTTGGGGGACCCAAAATCGGTTCAGTACTTC. Its protein product is CASSLGDPKSVQYF. The rearrangement uses TRBV5-6 and TRBJ2-4; D could derive from TRBD1 or TRBD2 (5 bases each). Germline V CDR1 and CDR2: SGHDT, YYEEEE. The CDR3 length is 14 residues. Trimming cost V 0 bases and J 11 bases, with 15 bases left between them.

The chain links TRBV7-3 to TRBJ2-3; D not certain. This CDR3 has 14 amino acids. Germline V gene lookup returns CDR1 SGHTA and CDR2 FQGTGA. Trimming stripped 1 base from V and 1 base from J, with 6 bases between. The CDR3 is CASSLNSGTDTQYF. In DNA, the CDR3 is TGTGCCAGCAGCTTAAATTCAGGCACAGATACGCAGTATTTT.

This clonotype was found a few times. This chain connects TRBV4-2 to TRBJ2-4; D remains ambiguous. This CDR3 region has 16 residues. Germline loops: CDR1 LGHNA, CDR2 YNFKEQ. V lost 1 base and J 0 bases, leaving 10 bases between the germline ends. CDR3 loop: CASSQVSPVAKNIQYF. The CDR3 nucleotides are TGTGCCAGCAGCCAAGTCAGCCCGGTAGCCAAAAACATTCAGTACTTC.

This clonotype was seen a handful of times. The chain combines TRBV14 with TRBJ1-1; possibly TRBD1 for D (6 bases). This CDR3 region has 14 residues. Germline V lookup: CDR1 SGHDN, CDR2 FVKESK. The V gene lost 4 bases and the J gene lost 1 base, with 10 bases spanning the gap. CDR3 in DNA: TGTGCCAGCAGCCCATGGACAGCGAACACTGAAGCTTTCTTT. It is translated as CASSPWTANTEAFF.

The CDR3 sequence: CASSYYAVNTEAFF. DNA of the CDR3: TGTGCCAGCAGTTACTACGCGGTGAACACTGAAGCTTTCTTT. This chain links TRBV6-5 with TRBJ1-1, with unresolved D. This CDR3 is built from 14 residues. Germline CDR1 MNHEY, CDR2 SVGAGI. The V gene lost 1 base and the J gene lost 0 bases, with 6 bases spanning the gap.

This chain uses TRBV5-1 with TRBJ2-5; 8 nucleotides agree with TRBD1. The CDR3 runs 14 residues. From germline, CDR1 is SGHRS and CDR2 YFSETQ. V shed 4 bases and J 1 base; nucleotides not matched to a gene: 3. CDR3 DNA: TGCGCCAGCAGCGTGACAGGGGTCCAAGAGACCCAGTACTTC. Its translation: CASSVTGVQETQYF.

J is TRBJ2-5 and V is TRBV5-1, with 7 nucleotides matching TRBD1. CDR1 is SGHRS, CDR2 YFSETQ, per germline. The CDR3 is made up of 14 amino acids. Losses at the gene ends were 3 bases for V and 7 bases for J; bases not matched to a gene: 9. The CDR3 region is CASSSGTDLGTQYF. CDR3 sequence (DNA): TGCGCCAGCAGCTCCGGGACAGACTTGGGGACCCAGTACTTC.

This clonotype was counted a few times. The chain has TRBV4-2 and TRBJ2-3; no reliable D call. CDR3 size: 13 residues. Looked up from germline, CDR1 is LGHNA and CDR2 is YNFKEQ. Deletions cut 1 base from V and 4 bases from J, with 6 bases between. The CDR3 DNA sequence: TGTGCCAGCAGCCAAGGTTTTCCAGATACGCAGTATTTT. It is translated as CASSQGFPDTQYF.

This clonotype was picked up a small number of times. This sequence joins TRBV5-1 and TRBJ2-1; TRBD2 matches at 12 bases. The CDR3 runs 15 residues. Germline CDR1 reads SGHRS; CDR2 reads YFSETQ. Trimming removed 4 bases from V and 8 bases from J; junction bases left unmatched: 7. This CDR3 is CASSTSGGTVYEQFF. CDR3 nucleotides: TGCGCCAGCAGCACTAGCGGGGGGACAGTCTATGAGCAGTTCTTC.

The chain combines TRBV6-5 with TRBJ2-7, with TRBD2 matching over 16 bases. The V gene end was trimmed by 4 bases and the J gene end by 5 bases; junction bases not matched to a gene: 11. CDR3 length: 18 amino acids. Germline V gene lookup returns CDR1 MNHEY and CDR2 SVGAGI. The CDR3 nucleotides read TGTGCCAGCAGTTCCAAGGGACTAGCGGGGGGGCGTTCGAACGAGCAGTACTTC. Encoded protein: CASSSKGLAGGRSNEQYF.

At least ten counts were recorded for this clonotype. The chain is built from TRBV4-2 and TRBJ1-4; no clear D gene. Trimming removed 1 base at V and 1 base at J, with 10 bases between. CDR3 length equals 16 residues. Germline CDR1 is LGHNA and CDR2 is YNFKEQ. CDR3 bases: TGTGCCAGCAGCCAAGGGGCGGGGAGAACTAATGAAAAACTGTTTTTT. Translating it yields CASSQGAGRTNEKLFF.

The chain has TRBV2 and TRBJ2-7; a possible D gene is TRBD2 (6 bases). The germline V and J ends were trimmed by 4 bases and 4 bases, with 14 bases remaining between them. The CDR3 totals 14 residues. CDR1 and CDR2 from the germline V gene are SNHLY and FYNNEI. Written as DNA, the CDR3 is TGTGCCAGCAGTGGCCCGGGGGTTCAATACGAGCAGTACTTC. This sequence encodes CASSGPGVQYEQYF.

The rearrangement uses TRBV15 and TRBJ2-7, with D uncertain. The CDR3 sequence is 13 residues long. Germline V lookup: CDR1 LNHNV, CDR2 YYDKDF (reference sequence). V was shortened by 0 bases and J by 5 bases, with 8 bases between the two germline ends. The CDR3 sequence is CATSREVDHEQYF. The DNA for the CDR3 is TGTGCCACCAGCAGAGAGGTAGACCACGAGCAGTACTTC.

V gene TRBV20-1 combines with J gene TRBJ2-2; TRBD2 matches 11 bases. This CDR3 is built from 17 residues. Per germline, CDR1 DFQATT and CDR2 SNEGSKA (reference sequence). V shed 3 bases and J 5 bases; nucleotides not matched to a gene: 11. CDR3 sequence (DNA): TGCAGTGCTAGTCGGCTAGCGGGAGGAATAGGAACCGGGGAGCTGTTTTTT. Encoded protein: CSASRLAGGIGTGELFF.

The rearrangement uses TRBV30 and TRBJ2-7, with TRBD2 as a possible D gene (6 bases). The V gene lost 0 bases and the J gene lost 3 bases, with 15 bases spanning the gap. The V gene's germline CDR1 is GTSNPN and CDR2 SVGIG (reference sequence). The length of the CDR3 is 15 residues. For the CDR3, the DNA is TGTGCCTGGAGTGTAGGAGGGAATACCCTCTACGAGCAGTACTTC. As protein: CAWSVGGNTLYEQYF.